This is a list of T cell receptor beta chains from one sample in a study of STAT3 mutations in large granular lymphocyte leukemia. Assay used: immunoSEQ multiplex PCR; TCRdb lists only in-frame clones, some missing. Of approximately 27,000 clones in the sample, about 80% were seen once. What was sequenced was peripheral blood mononuclear cells. These receptor sequences come from a woman between 50 and 59 years old with T-cell large granular lymphocyte leukemia. Some clones in this sample may be carry-over from other donors' samples. Each CDR3 is given with its conserved first and last residue. Fields, in order: D gene, J gene, clone size, V gene, CDR3 DNA, CDR3 protein. The D gene is left open where the match is weak. A row's size may be missing; if present it is once, few, many or a size class.

-	TRBJ2-1	-	TRBV28	TGTGCCAGCATCCCCGATTTTAGCTCCTACAATGAGCAGTTCTTC	CASIPDFSSYNEQFF
-	TRBJ2-7	-	TRBV11-2	TGTGCCAGCAGCTTAGGAACGTCGGGGGAGCAGTACTTC	CASSLGTSGEQYF
TRBD2	TRBJ2-3	once	TRBV7-9	TGTGCCAGCAGCTTACTAGCGGGAGGGCCCAATACGCAGTATTTT	CASSLLAGGPNTQYF
-	TRBJ1-2	-	TRBV7-2	TGTGCCAGCACCGCTCCCCCCCTGGGAGGCTACACCTTC	CASTAPPLGGYTF
TRBD1	TRBJ1-2	-	TRBV18	TGTGCCAGCTCACCAACCTTACGAACAGGGGGTTCTACCTTC	CASSPTLRTGGSTF
-	TRBJ2-7	few	TRBV7-9	TGTGCCAGCAGCTTATGGGTAAACGAGCAGTACTTC	CASSLWVNEQYF
TRBD1	TRBJ2-7	-	TRBV6-1	TGTGCCAGCAGGGGGGACAGATCCTACGAGCAGTACTTC	CASRGDRSYEQYF
TRBD2	TRBJ2-7	-	TRBV7-8	TGTGCCAGCAGCTTGGGACTAGCGAACTACGAGCAGTACTTC	CASSLGLANYEQYF
-	TRBJ1-3	-	TRBV30	TGTGCCTGGGACAACTCTGGAAACACCATATATTTT	CAWDNSGNTIYF
-	TRBJ1-5	few	TRBV2	TGTGCCAGCAACCGGGGGTTGGTAGTTAGCGGCAATCAGCCCCAGCATTTT	CASNRGLVVSGNQPQHF
-	TRBJ2-7	once	TRBV28	TGTGCCAGCAGTGTGTACTACGAGCAGTACTTC	CASSVYYEQYF
-	TRBJ2-7	-	TRBV10-3	TGTGCCATCAGCAGGGACTACGAGCAGTACTTC	CAISRDYEQYF
TRBD1	TRBJ1-2	-	TRBV28	TGTGCCAGCAGTGTAGGGACAGGAAACTTGTATGGCTACACCTTC	CASSVGTGNLYGYTF
-	TRBJ1-2	-	TRBV19	TGTGCCAGTCGGAGAAACTATGGCTACACCTTC	CASRRNYGYTF
TRBD2	TRBJ2-5	-	TRBV6-1	TGTGCCAGCAGTGAGGAAGCTAGCGGGAGGGCCAAGACCCAGTACTTC	CASSEEASGRAKTQYF
TRBD1	TRBJ2-7	-	TRBV29-1	TGCAGCGTTGAAGATCCGGGACAGGGCTCCTACGAGCAGTACTTC	CSVEDPGQGSYEQYF
TRBD1	TRBJ1-1	-	TRBV29-1	TGCAGCGTTGGGCGACAGGGATCCCCCCGAGGAGCTTTCTTT	CSVGRQGSPRGAFF
-	TRBJ2-5	-	TRBV5-4	TGTGCCAGCAGCTACCGGGGAGAGACCCAGTACTTC	CASSYRGETQYF
-	TRBJ1-1	-	TRBV29-1	TGCAGCGTTGCCCTCACTGAAGCTTTCTTT	CSVALTEAFF
TRBD2	TRBJ2-7	once	TRBV19	TGTGCCAGATTAGGACTAGCGGGAGTCCGGGAGCAGTACTTC	CARLGLAGVREQYF